Following are 7 T cell receptor beta chains from one sample sequenced in a study of chemoradiotherapy in HPV16-positive cancers (dated by TCRdb to the early 2020s). The library was made by the immunoSEQ multiplex PCR assay. What TCRdb holds here is the immuneACCESS table cut down to in-frame rearrangements. Part of the clones is not present; checked against another copy, under half of the missing clones reflect an unresolved V gene, and the others are unexplained. The sample has about 8,600 clones on record, 75% of them singletons. The ten top clones hold over 8% of the sample. Specimen collection occurred from a patient who underwent chemoradiotherapy. The receptors come from a human donor with HPV-associated anogenital cancer.

The rearrangement links TRBV6-1 to TRBJ2-1, with 7 positions matching TRBD2. Germline V gene sequence: CDR1 MNHNS, CDR2 SASEGT. The CDR3 consists of 12 residues. V was clipped by 8 bases and J by 6 bases; unmatched bases: 4. For the CDR3, the DNA is TGTGCCAGCGGGGCGGGAGTCAATGAGCAGTTCTTC. This encodes CASGAGVNEQFF.

The V call is TRBV5-4, the J call TRBJ1-1; 7 nucleotides match TRBD1. The CDR3 has 14 residues. Germline lookup yields CDR1 SGHNT and CDR2 YYREEE (reference sequence). V lost 9 bases to trimming and J lost 4 bases; unmatched junction nucleotides: 12. CDR3 loop: CATIRGDRTTEAFF. CDR3 bases: TGTGCCACGATAAGGGGGGACAGAACCACTGAAGCTTTCTTT.

The chain uses TRBV19 and TRBJ1-5; no clear D. The CDR3 spans 16 residues. Germline-derived CDR1 and CDR2 are LNHDA and SQIVND (reference sequence). V was trimmed by 7 bases and J by 6 bases, leaving 22 bases between them. CDR3 nucleotides: TGTGCCAGTACCCCGAATAGTGCGGTGGGTGGTCAGCCCCAGCATTTT. Translated, it gives CASTPNSAVGGQPQHF.

To note about this clone: An end of the junction does not agree with germline; a read error may underlie this. The chain employs TRBV6-1 and TRBJ2-5; tentatively, D is TRBD1 (6 bases). CDR3 length: 14 amino acids. Germline V lookup: CDR1 MNHNS, CDR2 SASEGT. The CDR3 spells CASSESQGQGTQYF. CDR3 bases: TGTGCCAGCAGTGAAAGTCAGGGGCAAGGGACCCAGTACTTC.

This clone came up a few times. V usage is TRBV20-1 and J usage is TRBJ1-4, with a tentative D call TRBD1 (5 bases). Germline lookup yields CDR1 DFQATT and CDR2 SNEGSKA (reference sequence). V was trimmed by 5 bases and J by 8 bases, leaving 9 bases between them. There are 11 residues in the CDR3. This CDR3 reads CSALGVEKLFF. CDR3 sequence (DNA): TGCAGTGCTCTGGGGGTCGAAAAACTGTTTTTT.

V gene TRBV11-3 combines with J gene TRBJ2-3, with D perhaps being TRBD1 or TRBD2 (5 bases each). There are 14 residues in the CDR3. Trimming removed 5 bases from V and 0 bases from J, with 9 bases in between. Germline loops: CDR1 SGHNT, CDR2 YENEEA. Here the CDR3 DNA reads TGTGCCAGCAGCCCGGGGCCTAGCACAGATACGCAGTATTTT. It codes for CASSPGPSTDTQYF.

This chain links TRBV15 with TRBJ2-2; 8 bases agree with TRBD1. The CDR3 runs 19 residues. V lost 1 base to trimming and J lost 0 bases; unmatched junction nucleotides: 10. Germline CDR1 reads LNHNV; CDR2 reads YYDKDF (reference sequence). The CDR3 DNA reads as TGTGCCACCAGCAGAGTTGCAAGACCGACAGGGGCGAACACCGGGGAGCTGTTTTTT. Amino acid sequence: CATSRVARPTGANTGELFF.